The entry that follows covers one T cell receptor beta chain sequence. The data are from a study of blood T cell repertoires in COVID-19. Study background: Donors in the United States, Italy and Spain gave samples during acute or convalescent COVID-19. PBMCs, B-cell-depleted T cells, or T cells provided the cDNA or gDNA that made up the material.

Original processing notes: The authors estimated nucleated cell counts from reference gene primer amplification. Sequenced by immunoSEQ multiplex PCR; TCRdb stores in-frame clones only, minus some. V and J calls and clone size follow that table, whereas D and trimming were derived from the DNA. This sample yields 150,000 to 200,000 clones, of which just over 85% are seen a single time; 7.5% to 10% belongs to the top ten. The sequencing sample was made of peripheral blood. The receptor comes from a man over 45 with active or convalescent COVID-19.

The CDR3 DNA follows: TGTGCCAGCAGCAAAGCGGGCAAATTCAGGGGGGAGACCCAGTACTTC. Residues: CASSKAGKFRGETQYF. The chain links TRBV21-1 to TRBJ2-5; whether TRBD1, the table's D call, matches the DNA was not checked. TRBV21-1 represents a pseudogene. The CDR3 sequence is 16 residues long.